Below, one TCR beta chain is given with its context. Original processing notes: Estimates of nucleated cell counts were drawn from the amplification of reference gene primers. Profiled with immunoSEQ multiplex PCR; TCRdb holds only in-frame clones, not every one. Clone size and the V and J calls come from that table; the DNA yielded D and trimming. The sample contains under 200,000 clones, around four fifths of which appear only once. The sample is drawn from a study of blood T cell repertoires in COVID-19. Study overall: Both acute and convalescent COVID-19 samples were obtained from the United States, Italy and Spain. The cDNA or gDNA used as material had been derived from T cells, B-cell-depleted T cells, or PBMCs.

Germline CDR1 and CDR2: DFQATT and SNEGSKA (reference sequence). J gave up 11 bases and V 3 bases, and 7 bases lay outside the gene matches. The CDR3 covers 11 residues. The clonotype comes from an older man with active or convalescent COVID-19. The V and J genes are TRBV20-1 and TRBJ2-7; the match to TRBD2 covers 7 bases. Sequencing was performed on peripheral blood. CDR3 in amino acids: CSASTSGVEYF. The CDR3 DNA reads TGCAGTGCTAGTACGAGCGGGGTGGAGTACTTC.